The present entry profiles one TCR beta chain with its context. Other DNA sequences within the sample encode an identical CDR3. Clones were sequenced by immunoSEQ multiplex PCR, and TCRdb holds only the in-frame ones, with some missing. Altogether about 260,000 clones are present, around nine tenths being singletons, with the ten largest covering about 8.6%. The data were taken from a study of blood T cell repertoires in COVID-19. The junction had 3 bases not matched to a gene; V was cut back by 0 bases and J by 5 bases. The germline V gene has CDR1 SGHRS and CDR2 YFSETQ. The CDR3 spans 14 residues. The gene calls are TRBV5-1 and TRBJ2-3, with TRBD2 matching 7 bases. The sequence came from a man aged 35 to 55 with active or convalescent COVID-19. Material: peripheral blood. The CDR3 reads CASSLGLAEDTQYF. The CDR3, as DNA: TGCGCCAGCAGCTTGGGGCTAGCGGAAGATACGCAGTATTTT.